These T cell receptor beta chains were read from a single sample in a study of T cells in Graves' hyperthyroidism and ophthalmopathy. TCRdb passed the multiplex PCR reads through MiXCR, listing each CDR3 protein once. Of more than 550,000 distinct CDR3 sequences detected, 40% to 55% appear once; the ten largest clones hold 6.5% to 9%. Input material: peripheral blood or thyroid tissue (not recorded which). These receptors were taken from an adult man with Graves' disease, either hyperthyroidism or ophthalmopathy (not recorded which). The CDR3 runs from the conserved cysteine through the conserved F or W. Fields, in order: V gene, clone size, D gene, J gene, CDR3 DNA, CDR3 protein. D genes are given only for firm matches. For some rows the clone size is stated as once, few or many, or as a class when expanded; others skip it.

TRBV7-8	many	.	TRBJ2-6	TGTGCCAGCAGCCAAGCAGGGGTCGGGGCCAACGTCCTGACTTTC	CASSQAGVGANVLTF
TRBV7-2	.	.	TRBJ1-1	TGTGCCAGCAACTTAGTTGCAGAGCCAACTGAAGCTTTCTTT	CASNLVAEPTEAFF
TRBV6-6	many	.	TRBJ1-1	TGTGCCAGCACCCGCCAGGGCGCCAACACTGAAGCTTTCTTT	CASTRQGANTEAFF
TRBV2	once	TRBD1	TRBJ2-5	TGTGCCAGCAGTGGGGACAGCAACCAAGAGACCCAGTACTTC	CASSGDSNQETQYF
TRBV20-1	few	TRBD1	TRBJ1-1	TGCAGTGCTAGTCCAGGACAGGGGATGAACACTGAAGCTTTCTTT	CSASPGQGMNTEAFF
TRBV6-1	few	TRBD2	TRBJ2-7	TGTGCCAGCCTGAAGAATAGCGGGAATCGGTACGAGCAGTACTTC	CASLKNSGNRYEQYF
TRBV12-3/TRBV12-4	.	.	TRBJ2-7	TGTGCCAGCAGTAGCAGCCTTGAGCAGTACTTC	CASSSSLEQYF
TRBV7-9	.	TRBD1	TRBJ2-7	TGTGCCAGCAGCTTAATGGGGACAGGGGGCGTTTACGAGCAGTACTTC	CASSLMGTGGVYEQYF
TRBV5-1	.	.	TRBJ2-2	TGTGCCAGCAGCTTGGGTGTGGGGCCCGCCGGGGAGCTGTTTTTT	CASSLGVGPAGELFF
TRBV12-3/TRBV12-4	.	TRBD1	TRBJ1-5	TGTGCCAGCAGCCTACAGGGGGCGAGTGAGCCCCAGCATTTT	CASSLQGASEPQHF
TRBV7-9	many	TRBD1	TRBJ1-3	TGTGCCAGCAGCTCGGACAGGGCCTCTGGAAACACCATATATTTT	CASSSDRASGNTIYF
TRBV10-3	.	TRBD1	TRBJ2-7	TGTGCCAGCAGGAAGGACAGGGGGCAGCTCGAGCAGTACTTC	CASRKDRGQLEQYF
TRBV10-1	many	.	TRBJ2-2	TGCGCCAGCAGTGTCGGCTCACCCGGGGAGCTGTTTTTT	CASSVGSPGELFF
TRBV7-8	.	.	TRBJ1-1	TGTGCCAGCTCACCACAGGCGGGCACTGAAGCTTTCTTT	CASSPQAGTEAFF
TRBV7-8	.	.	TRBJ2-7	TGTGCCAGCAGCTGGGGGGATCGTGGGCAGTACTTC	CASSWGDRGQYF
TRBV25-1	.	.	TRBJ2-7	TGTGCCCGGATCTCCTACGAGCAGTACTTC	CARISYEQYF
TRBV15	.	.	TRBJ1-2	TGTGCCACCAGCAGAGATTTAGCGGACAACTATGGCTACACCTTC	CATSRDLADNYGYTF
TRBV19	.	TRBD1	TRBJ1-6	TGTGCCAGTAGAAATGACAGGGGGCCCCTCCACTTT	CASRNDRGPLHF
TRBV2	.	.	TRBJ2-2	TGTGCCAGCAGTCGTGCACCGACGAACACCGGGGAGCTGTTTTTT	CASSRAPTNTGELFF
TRBV7-3	.	TRBD1	TRBJ2-3	TGTGCCAACAGCTTATCCCAGGGGGAGATCACAGATACGCAGTATTTT	CANSLSQGEITDTQYF
TRBV5-1	.	.	TRBJ1-4	TGCGCCAGCAGCCCTGGGTGGGGGACCACGGCTAATGAAAAACTGTTTTTT	CASSPGWGTTANEKLFF
TRBV29-1	.	.	TRBJ1-2	TGCAGCCTTTGGGGGGGAAACAACTATGGCTACACCTTC	CSLWGGNNYGYTF
TRBV10-3	once	.	TRBJ1-6	TGTGCCATCAGTTTCGGAAGGAATTCACCCCTCCACTTT	CAISFGRNSPLHF
TRBV29-1	.	.	TRBJ1-2	TGCAGCTTGGCCGGTTATGGCTACACCTTC	CSLAGYGYTF
TRBV7-9	many	.	TRBJ1-3	TGTGCCAGCAGCTTAAACTCTGGAAACACCATATATTTT	CASSLNSGNTIYF
TRBV7-8	many	.	TRBJ2-7	TGTGCCAGCAGCTCTAGTGCTTACTACGAGCAGTACTTC	CASSSSAYYEQYF
TRBV5-4	few	TRBD2	TRBJ2-7	TGTGCCAGCAGCTTGGGACTAGCGGGAGAGGTCAAAAGGCAGTACTTC	CASSLGLAGEVKRQYF
TRBV9	few	TRBD1	TRBJ2-7	TGTGCCAGCAGCGAAGAGCCGGGACAGGGTTACGAGCAGTACTTC	CASSEEPGQGYEQYF